The 17 T cell receptor beta chains in this list originate from one sample, sequenced in a study of beta chain features in type 1 diabetes (dated by TCRdb to about 2018). Overall study results and their limits: Type 1 diabetes patients showed a moderate but significant shortening of TCRB CDR3 length in all four CD4+ subsets.

The protocol used for the library was the immunoSEQ multiplex PCR assay. All of the isolated RNA was reverse transcribed with the High Capacity cDNA Reverse Transcription Kit, so expressed TCRB transcripts were sequenced. TCRdb provides this immuneACCESS table in a form limited to in-frame rearrangements. Some clones are lacking; in checked studies, under half of them reflect an unresolved V gene, and why the rest are absent is not known. Counted in this sample were around 690,000 clones; around an eighth of them appeared once. The ten top clones hold over 0.1% of the sample. Their recognized antigens are unknown. Sequenced sample: naive CD4+ T cells from blood. Interpreted using the paper, the cell subset or site label stands for: true naive CD4+ T cells. Source of these receptors: a man aged 25 to 45 with type 1 diabetes.

This clone was picked up a small number of times. The chain links TRBV4-3 to TRBJ2-2; D gene ambiguous. Germline CDR1 and CDR2: LGHNA and YSLEER. Trimming stripped 0 bases from V and 2 bases from J, with 4 bases between. This CDR3 region has 14 residues. CDR3 region: CASSQESNTGELFF. The CDR3 region has the DNA TGCGCCAGCAGCCAAGAGAGCAACACCGGGGAGCTGTTTTTT.

In this sample, this clone turned up a few times. The V and J genes are TRBV5-1 and TRBJ1-2; D not resolved. The CDR3 loop spans 13 amino acids. The germline CDR1 and CDR2 sequences are SGHRS and YFSETQ. The V and J ends lost 4 bases and 3 bases respectively, with 10 bases between them. CDR3 DNA sequence: TGCGCCAGCAGCACGGACGGTGACTATGGCTACACCTTC. It is translated as CASSTDGDYGYTF.

The rearrangement joins TRBV5-1 to TRBJ2-7, with 9 bases aligning to TRBD1. The CDR3 runs 15 residues. Looked up from germline, CDR1 is SGHRS and CDR2 is YFSETQ. V shed 4 bases, J shed 1 base, and the junction held 6 bases outside the gene matches. The CDR3 loop is CASSPRDRDSYEQYF. The CDR3 nucleotides are TGCGCCAGCAGCCCACGGGACAGGGATTCCTACGAGCAGTACTTC.

In its sample, this clone was seen a few times. CDR3 protein: CALPQGSNGYTF. The CDR3 DNA reads as TGTGCCCTCCCCCAGGGATCGAACGGCTACACCTTC. This chain links TRBV7-9 with TRBJ1-2; perhaps TRBD1 as D (5 bases). V lost 11 bases, J lost 8 bases, and 18 bases lay in between. Germline V gene sequence: CDR1 SEHNR, CDR2 FQNEAQ (reference sequence). This CDR3 has 12 residues.

CDR3 sequence (DNA): TGCAGCGTTGAACTAGCGGGCGATCAAGAGACCCAGTACTTC. Encoded protein: CSVELAGDQETQYF. The chain recombines TRBV29-1 with TRBJ2-5; TRBD2 matches 8 bases. The junction had 4 bases not matched to a gene; V was cut back by 2 bases and J by 2 bases. The germline V gene has CDR1 SQVTM and CDR2 ANQGSEA. The CDR3 has 14 amino acids.

V is TRBV7-2 and J is TRBJ1-2, with unresolved D. Deletions cut 5 bases from V and 8 bases from J, with 15 bases between. The CDR3 runs to 13 residues. CDR1 SGHTA and CDR2 FQGNSA come from the germline V gene. The CDR3 loop is CASSPTVAGGYTF. The CDR3 DNA is TGTGCCAGCAGCCCGACGGTGGCGGGGGGCTACACCTTC.

In this sample, this clone turned up a few times. V usage is TRBV9 and J usage is TRBJ2-4; D might be TRBD1 (6 bases). This CDR3 is 13 amino acids long. The V and J ends lost 3 bases and 12 bases respectively, with 16 bases between them. Germline V gene sequence: CDR1 SGDLS, CDR2 YYNGEE. CDR3 in amino acids: CASSGRDKATQYF. The CDR3 bases are TGTGCCAGCAGCGGCCGGGACAAGGCGACTCAGTACTTC. Using reference TRBV9 and TRBJ2-4 for the parts outside the CDR3, the full variable domain is DSGVTQTPKHLITATGQRVTLRCSPRSGDLSVYWYQQSLDQGLQFLIQYYNGEERAKGNILERFSAQQFPDLHSELNLSSLELGDSALYFCASSGRDKATQYFGAGTRLSVL.

This clone was seen a handful of times. The J gene is TRBJ1-6, the V gene TRBV7-9; no reliable D call. The CDR3 contains 16 residues. V lost 1 base and J 6 bases, leaving 13 bases between the germline ends. In germline, CDR1 is SEHNR, CDR2 FQNEAQ (reference sequence). CDR3 in amino acids: CASSLGAGRFNSPLHF. The CDR3 DNA sequence: TGTGCCAGCAGCTTAGGGGCAGGACGTTTTAATTCACCCCTCCACTTT.

The chain uses TRBV10-3 and TRBJ1-2; D remains ambiguous. V lost 3 bases and J lost 3, with 8 bases in between. Per germline, CDR1 ENHRY and CDR2 SYGVKD. This CDR3 contains 13 residues. CDR3 sequence (DNA): TGTGCCATCAGTGAAGAAGCGGACTATGGCTACACCTTC. It translates to CAISEEADYGYTF.

This clone has just a few counts. This chain connects TRBV7-2 to TRBJ2-7; no firm D call. The CDR3 is made up of 13 amino acids. The germline V gene has CDR1 SGHTA and CDR2 FQGNSA. Trimming stripped 3 bases from V and 0 bases from J, with 6 bases between. The CDR3 spells CASSFLASYEQYF. The CDR3 nucleotides read TGTGCCAGCAGCTTCCTCGCCTCCTACGAGCAGTACTTC.

This clone has a handful of counts. The gene calls are TRBV5-4 and TRBJ2-1, with 12 bases fitting TRBD2. The V and J ends lost 0 bases and 4 bases, in that order; junction bases with no gene match: 5. CDR3 length: 17 residues. Germline CDR1 reads SGHNT; CDR2 reads YYREEE (reference sequence). The CDR3 region is CASSLGRTSGVYNEQFF. The CDR3 nucleotides read TGTGCCAGCAGCTTGGGCCGGACTAGCGGGGTGTACAATGAGCAGTTCTTC.

The chain carries TRBV15 and TRBJ1-1; D gene unclear. Germline CDR1 reads LNHNV; CDR2 reads YYDKDF (reference sequence). The CDR3 has 15 amino acids. The ends were cut back, 1 base at V and 0 bases at J, with 9 bases in the middle. The CDR3 is CATSRGKGLNTEAFF. The CDR3 nucleotides are TGTGCCACCAGCAGAGGTAAAGGGTTGAACACTGAAGCTTTCTTT.

The chain carries TRBV7-3 and TRBJ2-7; D is undetermined. V was trimmed by 6 bases and J by 5 bases, leaving 20 bases between them. Looked up from germline, CDR1 is SGHTA and CDR2 is FQGTGA. CDR3 length equals 15 residues. CDR3 region: CASSPGPQPPHEQYF. CDR3 bases: TGTGCCAGCAGTCCCGGGCCTCAACCCCCCCACGAGCAGTACTTC.

This chain links TRBV28 with TRBJ1-4; D remains unclear. Per germline, CDR1 MDHEN and CDR2 SYDVKM. The CDR3 is 15 residues long. Trimming removed 4 bases at V and 2 bases at J, with 11 bases between. CDR3 region: CASSSGSATNEKLFF. The CDR3 coding sequence is TGTGCCAGCAGTTCAGGAAGTGCGACTAATGAAAAACTGTTTTTT.

This clone was observed a handful of times. The genes are TRBV9 and TRBJ1-2; 7 positions match TRBD1. V was pared by 2 bases and J by 6 bases, with 7 bases of the junction left unmatched. Germline lookup yields CDR1 SGDLS and CDR2 YYNGEE. The CDR3 has 14 amino acids. In DNA, the CDR3 is TGTGCCAGCAGCGTGCAGGGGGTAAGAGATGGCTACACCTTC. Translating gives CASSVQGVRDGYTF.

The chain has TRBV30 and TRBJ1-5; D is uncertain. Trimming removed 1 base from V and 0 bases from J, with 7 bases in between. Germline V gene lookup returns CDR1 GTSNPN and CDR2 SVGIG (reference sequence). The CDR3 loop spans 14 amino acids. CDR3 sequence reads: CAWSGLASNQPQHF. For the CDR3, the DNA is TGTGCCTGGAGTGGGTTAGCTAGCAATCAGCCCCAGCATTTT.

This clone was detected only a few times. The chain recombines TRBV27 with TRBJ2-3; perhaps TRBD2 as D (5 bases). Germline lookup yields CDR1 MNHEY and CDR2 SMNVEV (reference sequence). This CDR3 is 15 amino acids long. Deletions cut 1 base from V and 5 bases from J, with 13 bases between. CDR3 DNA: TGTGCCAGCAGTTTATACCCACCCGGAGGAGATACGCAGTATTTT. Translating it yields CASSLYPPGGDTQYF.